Listed below are T cell receptor beta chains from one sample, sequenced in a study of blood T cell repertoires in COVID-19. This table comes from immunoSEQ multiplex PCR, and its TCRdb copy is limited to in-frame clones, with some not included. Of some 250,000 clones in the sample, approximately 85% were seen once. Sequenced sample: PBMCs or T cells enriched from blood (not recorded which). All receptors derive from a woman aged 50 to 65 who had recovered from COVID-19. Each CDR3 is given with its conserved first and last residue. A D gene is named only where the DNA matches it firmly. The size of a clone is reported for some rows only, either as once, few or many, or as a class for expanded clones.

D gene	clone size	J gene	V gene	CDR3 protein	CDR3 DNA
.	.	TRBJ1-4	TRBV19	CASSLLRGATNEKLFF	TGTGCCAGTAGTTTACTTCGAGGTGCAACTAATGAAAAACTGTTTTTT
TRBD2	.	TRBJ2-1	TRBV7-8	CASSWEREYIGMESYNEQFF	TGTGCCAGCAGCTGGGAGCGGGAGTATATCGGTATGGAGTCCTACAATGAGCAGTTCTTC
.	.	TRBJ1-6	TRBV28	CASSLEPARAGNSPLHF	TGTGCCAGCAGTTTAGAACCGGCCAGGGCTGGGAATTCACCCCTCCACTTT
.	.	TRBJ1-1	TRBV5-4	CASSLEGVRSAEAFF	TGTGCCAGCAGCTTGGAGGGGGTCCGGAGCGCTGAAGCTTTCTTT
TRBD2	.	TRBJ2-7	TRBV5-1	CASSRGGTGEQYF	TGCGCCAGCAGCCGCGGGGGGACGGGGGAGCAGTACTTC
.	.	TRBJ2-2	TRBV3-1/TRBV3-2	CASSPGTTGELFF	TGTGCCAGCAGCCCTGGGACAACCGGGGAGCTGTTTTTT
.	.	TRBJ2-3	TRBV28	CASSSNKGTDTQYF	TGTGCCAGCAGTTCGAATAAGGGGACAGATACGCAGTATTTT
.	.	TRBJ1-3	TRBV21-1	CASSTQGREYGNTIYF	TGTGCCAGCAGCACCCAGGGAAGAGAGTATGGAAACACCATATATTTT
.	.	TRBJ2-7	TRBV6-1	CASSDRGFGSYEQYF	TGTGCCAGCAGTGATCGAGGGTTCGGCTCCTACGAGCAGTACTTC
.	.	TRBJ2-2	TRBV2	CASRPRGLAGELFF	TGTGCCAGCAGGCCGAGGGGGTTAGCCGGGGAGCTGTTTTTT
.	.	TRBJ2-2	TRBV9	CASSAGPGELFF	TGTGCCAGCAGCGCGGGTCCCGGGGAGCTGTTTTTT
.	.	TRBJ2-4	TRBV6-1	CASSDLGSTSGNIQYF	TGTGCCAGCAGTGACTTGGGATCTACATCGGGGAACATTCAGTACTTC
TRBD2	few	TRBJ2-7	TRBV15	CATSRAAGGDEQYF	TGTGCCACCAGCAGAGCAGCGGGAGGAGACGAGCAGTACTTC
TRBD1	.	TRBJ2-7	TRBV19	CASSRTGYEQYF	TGTGCCAGTAGCCGGACAGGGTACGAGCAGTACTTC
TRBD2	.	TRBJ2-7	TRBV6-5	CASSPGLAGYEQYF	TGTGCCAGCAGTCCGGGACTAGCGGGGTACGAGCAGTACTTC
.	.	TRBJ2-1	TRBV5-1	CASSQRQLNYNEQFF	TGCGCCAGCAGCCAAAGACAACTTAACTACAATGAGCAGTTCTTC
.	.	TRBJ1-1	TRBV5-1	CASREQPNTEAFF	TGCGCCAGCAGAGAACAGCCGAACACTGAAGCTTTCTTT
TRBD2	.	TRBJ2-3	TRBV27	CASSLTLAGVPDTQYF	TGTGCCAGCAGTTTAACGCTAGCGGGAGTACCAGATACGCAGTATTTT
.	.	TRBJ2-7	TRBV7-2	CANKKGGDRGEQYF	TGTGCCAACAAAAAAGGGGGAGACCGGGGCGAGCAGTACTTC
TRBD1	.	TRBJ1-5	TRBV27	CASSPRSGQDNQPQHF	TGTGCCAGCAGCCCCCGGTCGGGACAGGATAATCAGCCCCAGCATTTT
TRBD1	once	TRBJ1-4	TRBV5-1	CASSPGQPNEKLFF	TGCGCCAGCAGCCCGGGACAGCCGAATGAAAAACTGTTTTTT
TRBD1	.	TRBJ2-1	TRBV7-2	CASTFSGGEQFF	TGTGCCAGCACGTTCTCAGGGGGTGAGCAGTTCTTC
.	.	TRBJ2-3	TRBV7-2	CASSLEFRDTQYF	TGTGCCAGCAGCTTAGAATTCAGAGATACGCAGTATTTT
.	.	TRBJ2-1	TRBV28	CASSLLTLGHEQFF	TGTGCCAGCAGTTTACTGACCCTGGGCCATGAGCAGTTCTTC
.	.	TRBJ1-5	TRBV28	CASSFEAHHQPQHF	TGTGCCAGCAGTTTTGAGGCGCATCATCAGCCCCAGCATTTT
.	once	TRBJ1-5	TRBV5-8	CASSLATGRNQPQHF	TGTGCCAGCAGCTTGGCTACTGGGAGGAATCAGCCCCAGCATTTT
.	.	TRBJ2-1	TRBV4-2	CASSLTSGDEQFF	TGTGCCAGCAGCCTGACCAGCGGCGATGAGCAGTTCTTC
.	.	TRBJ1-2	TRBV19	CASSNPAQGNYGYTF	TGTGCCAGTAGTAACCCCGCCCAGGGCAACTATGGCTACACCTTC
TRBD1	.	TRBJ1-3	TRBV28	CASSLLIGVGGRDTIYF	TGTGCCAGCAGTTTATTAATCGGGGTAGGGGGCCGTGACACCATATATTTT